This TCR beta chain was recovered during a study of vaccination effects on CD4 cells after COVID-19 (dated by TCRdb to between 2022 and 2023). Regarding the complete study: Participants received two doses of either the BNT162b2 or the mRNA-1273 mRNA SARS-CoV-2 vaccine. Cultures from other donors in the study were sequenced with the Oncomine TCR Beta short-read assay on an Illumina iSeq 100. The full study included 10 to 11 COVID-19 convalescent patients and a handful of SARS-CoV-2-naive healthy vaccine recipients. SARS-CoV-2 spike-specific CD4+ TCR repertoires from before and after mRNA vaccination were compared in COVID-19 convalescent patients and in infection-naive vaccine recipients. On the study overall, not on this receptor specifically: In healthy vaccine recipients, vaccine-induced clones were almost all SARS-CoV-2 mono-reactive, with only 1 of 255 being cross-reactive with common cold coronaviruses. At late post-vaccination timepoints, both infection-induced and vaccine-induced clones showed marked clonal contraction, consistent with waning T cell responses. Only a small number of convalescent patients were included, and no early post-infection timepoints were available, which limited the study.

About this clone: Which antigen it targets is not known. The sample holds no much larger clone one base away, and base qualities are not on file.

CDR1 and CDR2 were assigned from the germline V gene as MNHNS and SASEGT. The CDR3, from cysteine to phenylalanine, totals 13 residues. Of the read, only the CDR3 DNA is kept; its 39 bases are in frame from base 1. Trimming removed 1 base from V and 11 bases from J, leaving 14 bases between the germline ends. Libraries were built with the immunoSEQ multiplex PCR assay. TCR beta CDR3 sequencing was performed on DNA from the cultured, isolated CD4+ T cells. In the original analysis: Non-productive TCR sequences were discarded, and reads were trimmed to the CDR3 region, with only CDR3s of 7 or more amino acids retained. The MANAFEST web app was used to identify antigen-specific clonotypes by comparing expansion in peptide wells with expansion in reference cultures. Positive clones required FDR<0.05 expansion versus reference and all other wells, odds ratio above 5, and frequency above 0.1% in two replicate wells. Cross-reactive clonotypes were defined as significantly expanded in SARS-CoV-2 spike wells and in at least one common cold coronavirus spike condition. CDR3 similarity was assessed by Levenshtein distance with the stringdist R package, and unrooted trees were built with ape in R 3.6.1. TCRdb carries this immuneACCESS record with in-frame sequences only. Its versions omit some clonotypes, under half of them owing to an unresolved V gene in the studies checked, with the rest unexplained. The V and J calls and clone size are taken from that table; D and trimming were inferred from the DNA. This sample comprises approximately 40,000 clones, 70% of them detected only once. 22% of the sample is taken by the ten largest.

In the ViraFEST assay, PBMC were stimulated with viral peptide pools, and TCR sequencing was then used to find antigen-specific CD4+ T cell clonotypes based on their expansion. After around ten days of culture, CD4+ T cells were isolated with the EasySep CD4+ T cell isolation kit. The absence of prior SARS-CoV-2 infection in healthy vaccine recipients was confirmed by negative nucleocapsid antibodies before and after vaccination. A few million PBMC per well were cultured with about 10 ug/ml peptides in IMDM containing around 5% human AB serum, roughly 9.5 IU/ml IL-2 and gentamicin. Half of the culture medium was replaced with fresh IL-2-containing medium on days 3 and 7. Each peptide stimulation condition was cultured in triplicate wells unless otherwise noted. Using Ficoll-Paque Plus gradient centrifugation, PBMC were separated from whole blood and then either used fresh or cryopreserved at -140C. The spike proteins of SARS-CoV-2 and of the common cold coronaviruses HCoV-NL63, HCoV-OC43 and HCoV-229E were spanned by overlapping peptide pools. The QIAamp micro DNA kit was used to extract genomic DNA from the cultured CD4+ T cells.

Sequenced here: CD4+ T cells from PBMCs cultured with SARS-CoV-2 spike peptides, sampled before COVID-19 vaccination. In light of the paper, this sample's cell subset or site label describes: SARS-CoV-2 spike overlapping peptide pool stimulation. The source of this sequence is a human donor who received a COVID-19 vaccine. The chain couples TRBV6-1 to TRBJ1-1, with the D gene uncertain. The CDR3 region has the sequence CASSEVKAPGAFF. The nucleotides are TGTGCCAGCAGTGAAGTGAAGGCCCCTGGGGCTTTCTTT.